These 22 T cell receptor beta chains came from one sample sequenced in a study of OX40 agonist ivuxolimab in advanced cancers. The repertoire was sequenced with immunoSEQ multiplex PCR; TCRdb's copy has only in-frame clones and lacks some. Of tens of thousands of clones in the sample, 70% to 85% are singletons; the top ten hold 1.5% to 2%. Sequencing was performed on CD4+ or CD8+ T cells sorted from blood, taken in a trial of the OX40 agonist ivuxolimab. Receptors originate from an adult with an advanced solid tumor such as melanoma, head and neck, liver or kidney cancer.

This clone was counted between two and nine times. CDR3 sequence reads: CASSIHPPGANVLTF. CDR3 nucleotide sequence: TGTGCCAGTAGTATCCACCCCCCTGGGGCCAACGTCCTGACTTTC. This chain uses TRBV19 with TRBJ2-6; no reliable D call. Trimming stripped 3 bases from V and 2 bases from J, with 8 bases between. The CDR3 spans 15 residues. Germline CDR1 and CDR2: LNHDA and SQIVND (reference sequence).

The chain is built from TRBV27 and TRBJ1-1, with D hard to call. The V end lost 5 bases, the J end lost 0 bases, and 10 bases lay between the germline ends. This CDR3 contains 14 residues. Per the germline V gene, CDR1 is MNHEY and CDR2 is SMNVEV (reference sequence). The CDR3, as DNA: TGTGCCAGCAGTAGATGGGGTTTGAACACTGAAGCTTTCTTT. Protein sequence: CASSRWGLNTEAFF.

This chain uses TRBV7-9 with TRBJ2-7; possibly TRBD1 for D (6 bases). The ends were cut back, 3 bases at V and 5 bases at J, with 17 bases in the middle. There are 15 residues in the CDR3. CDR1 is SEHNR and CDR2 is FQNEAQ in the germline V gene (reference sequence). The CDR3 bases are TGTGCCAGCAGCTTGGCGCTCGGCAGGGGCCACGAGCAGTACTTC. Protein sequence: CASSLALGRGHEQYF. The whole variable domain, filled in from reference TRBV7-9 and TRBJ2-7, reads DTGVSQNPRHKITKRGQNVTFRCDPISEHNRLYWYRQTLGQGPEFLTYFQNEAQLEKSRLLSDRFSAERPKGSFSTLEIQRTEQGDSAMYLCASSLALGRGHEQYFGPGTRLTVT.

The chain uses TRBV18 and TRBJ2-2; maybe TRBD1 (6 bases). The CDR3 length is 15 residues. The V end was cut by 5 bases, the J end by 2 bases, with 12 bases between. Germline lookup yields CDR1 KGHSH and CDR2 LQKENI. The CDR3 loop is CASSIGQINTGELFF. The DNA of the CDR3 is TGTGCCAGCTCAATAGGACAGATTAACACCGGGGAGCTGTTTTTT.

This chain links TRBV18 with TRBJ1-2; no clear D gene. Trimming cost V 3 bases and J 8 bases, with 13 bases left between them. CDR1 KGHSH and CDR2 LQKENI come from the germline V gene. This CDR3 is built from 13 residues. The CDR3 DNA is TGTGCCAGCTCACCTTCCGACACTCGCGGCTACACCTTC. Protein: CASSPSDTRGYTF.

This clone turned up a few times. The chain's CDR3 is CASSTQRRLKAGGYTF. As DNA, the CDR3 is TGTGCCAGCAGCACACAAAGGAGGCTGAAAGCTGGTGGCTACACCTTC. The chain uses TRBV21-1 and TRBJ1-2. TRBV21-1 counts as a pseudogene. The CDR3 runs to 16 residues.

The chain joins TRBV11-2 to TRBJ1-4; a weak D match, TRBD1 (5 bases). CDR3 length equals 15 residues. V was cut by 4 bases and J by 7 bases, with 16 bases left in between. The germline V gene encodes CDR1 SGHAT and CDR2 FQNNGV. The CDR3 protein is CASSSNSGVSEKLFF. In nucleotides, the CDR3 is TGTGCCAGCAGCTCCAACTCGGGGGTTTCTGAAAAACTGTTTTTT.

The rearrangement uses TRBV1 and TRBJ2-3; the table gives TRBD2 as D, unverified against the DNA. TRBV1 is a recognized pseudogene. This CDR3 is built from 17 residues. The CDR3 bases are TGCACCAGCAGCCCCGGGGGGGCCCTTTTCCACACAGATACGCAGTATTTT. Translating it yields CTSSPGGALFHTDTQYF.

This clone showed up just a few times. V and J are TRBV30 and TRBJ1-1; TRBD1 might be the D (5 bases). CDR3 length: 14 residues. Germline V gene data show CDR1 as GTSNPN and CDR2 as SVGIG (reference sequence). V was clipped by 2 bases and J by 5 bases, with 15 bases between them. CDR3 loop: CAWSLGPRGTEAFF. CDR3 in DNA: TGTGCCTGGAGTTTAGGGCCGAGGGGAACTGAAGCTTTCTTT.

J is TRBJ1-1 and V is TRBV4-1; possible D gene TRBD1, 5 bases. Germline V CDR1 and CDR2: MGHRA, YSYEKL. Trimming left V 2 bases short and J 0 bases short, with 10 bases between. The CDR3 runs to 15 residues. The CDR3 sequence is CASSQTLGVNTEAFF. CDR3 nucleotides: TGCGCCAGCAGCCAAACTTTAGGGGTGAACACTGAAGCTTTCTTT.

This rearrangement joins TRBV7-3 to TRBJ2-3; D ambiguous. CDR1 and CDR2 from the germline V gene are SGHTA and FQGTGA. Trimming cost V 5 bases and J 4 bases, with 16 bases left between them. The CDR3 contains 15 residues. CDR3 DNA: TGTGCCAGCAGCCTGGAACCTCTAGGCTCAGATACGCAGTATTTT. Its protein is CASSLEPLGSDTQYF. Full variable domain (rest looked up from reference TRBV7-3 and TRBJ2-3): GAGVSQTPSNKVTEKGKYVELRCDPISGHTALYWYRQSLGQGPEFLIYFQGTGAADDSGLPNDRFFAVRPEGSVSTLKIQRTERGDSAVYLCASSLEPLGSDTQYFGPGTRLTVL.

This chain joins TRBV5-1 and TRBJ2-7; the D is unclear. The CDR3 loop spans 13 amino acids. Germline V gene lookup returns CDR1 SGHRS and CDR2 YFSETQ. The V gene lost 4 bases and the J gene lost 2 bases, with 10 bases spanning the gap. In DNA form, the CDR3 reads TGCGCCAGCAGCACCCCTAAGCCCTACGAGCAGTACTTC. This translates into CASSTPKPYEQYF.

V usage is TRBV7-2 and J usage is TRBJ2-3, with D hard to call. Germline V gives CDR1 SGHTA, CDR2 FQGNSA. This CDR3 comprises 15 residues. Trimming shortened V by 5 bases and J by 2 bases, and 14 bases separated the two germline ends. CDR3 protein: CASSPGLTVTDTQYF. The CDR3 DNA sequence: TGTGCCAGCAGCCCCGGCTTGACGGTCACAGATACGCAGTATTTT.

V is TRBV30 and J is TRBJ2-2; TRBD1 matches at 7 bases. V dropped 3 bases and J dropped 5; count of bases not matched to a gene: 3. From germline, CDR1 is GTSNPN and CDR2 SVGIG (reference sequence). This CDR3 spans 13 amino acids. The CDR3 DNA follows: TGTGCCTGGAGGACAGGGTTAACCGGGGAGCTGTTTTTT. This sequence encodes CAWRTGLTGELFF.

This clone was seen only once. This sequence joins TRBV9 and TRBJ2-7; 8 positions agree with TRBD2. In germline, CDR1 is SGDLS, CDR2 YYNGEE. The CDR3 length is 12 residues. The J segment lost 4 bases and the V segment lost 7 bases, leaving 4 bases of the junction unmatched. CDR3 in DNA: TGTGCCAGCGGCGGGGGGCCGTACGAGCAGTACTTC. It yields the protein CASGGGPYEQYF.

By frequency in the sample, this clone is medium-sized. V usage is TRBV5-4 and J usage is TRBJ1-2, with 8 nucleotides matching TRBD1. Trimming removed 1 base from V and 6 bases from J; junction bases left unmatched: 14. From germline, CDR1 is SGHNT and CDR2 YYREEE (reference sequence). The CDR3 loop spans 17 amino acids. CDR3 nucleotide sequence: TGTGCCAGCAGCTTGTTAATAGGGGACCAGGGGGCAAATGGCTACACCTTC. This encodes CASSLLIGDQGANGYTF.

In DNA form, the CDR3 reads TGTGCCAGCAGCGCTCGGGACACCTATGGCTACACCTTC. It yields the protein CASSARDTYGYTF. The chain recombines TRBV6-1 with TRBJ1-2; D is perhaps TRBD1 (6 bases). V was cut by 6 bases and J by 4 bases, with 12 bases left in between. This CDR3 region has 13 residues. Germline CDR1 MNHNS, CDR2 SASEGT.

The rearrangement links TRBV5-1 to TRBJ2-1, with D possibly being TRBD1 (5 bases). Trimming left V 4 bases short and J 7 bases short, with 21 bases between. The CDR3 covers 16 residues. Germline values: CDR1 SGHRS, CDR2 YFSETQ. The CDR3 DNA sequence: TGCGCCAGCAGCCCCCAGTTTGGGGCCGTGAGGAATGAGCAGTTCTTC. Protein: CASSPQFGAVRNEQFF.

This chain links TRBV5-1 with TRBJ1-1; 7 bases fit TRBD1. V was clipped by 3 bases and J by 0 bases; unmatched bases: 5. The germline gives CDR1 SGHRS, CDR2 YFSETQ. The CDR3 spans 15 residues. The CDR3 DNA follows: TGCGCCAGCAGCTCCTACAGGGGACTGAACACTGAAGCTTTCTTT. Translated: CASSSYRGLNTEAFF.

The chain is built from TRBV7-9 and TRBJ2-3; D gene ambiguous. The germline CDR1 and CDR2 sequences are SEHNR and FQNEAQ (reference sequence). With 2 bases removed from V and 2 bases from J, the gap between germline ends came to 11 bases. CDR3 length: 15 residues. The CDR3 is CASSLRSGDTDTQYF. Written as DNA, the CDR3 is TGTGCCAGCAGCTTAAGGTCAGGTGACACAGATACGCAGTATTTT.

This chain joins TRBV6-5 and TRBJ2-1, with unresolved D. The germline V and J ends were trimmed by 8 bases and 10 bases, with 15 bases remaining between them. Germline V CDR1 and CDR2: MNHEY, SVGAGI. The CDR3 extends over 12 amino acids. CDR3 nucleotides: TGTGCCAGCCTAACACCCTACGGGGAGCAGTTCTTC. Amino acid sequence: CASLTPYGEQFF.

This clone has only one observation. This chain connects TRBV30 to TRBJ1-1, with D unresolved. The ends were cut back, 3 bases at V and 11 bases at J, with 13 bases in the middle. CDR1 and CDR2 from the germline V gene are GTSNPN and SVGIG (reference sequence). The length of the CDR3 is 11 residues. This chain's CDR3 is CAWRSGIEAFF. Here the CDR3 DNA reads TGTGCCTGGAGGTCCGGTATCGAGGCTTTCTTT.